Following are 10 T cell receptor beta chains from one sample sequenced in a study of identical twins. TCRdb analysed the 5' RACE reads with MiXCR anew, one entry per CDR3 protein. This table holds about 690,000 distinct CDR3 sequences, approximately 21% found once. These data were also reused for a study on T cells expressing NK-cell markers.

Source material: PBMCs. The receptors stem from a woman between 18 and 29 years old in good health.

This clonotype came up a few times. The chain has TRBV7-9 and TRBJ2-1, with 7 nucleotides matching TRBD2. The junction had 10 bases not matched to a gene; V was cut back by 3 bases and J by 8 bases. Germline CDR1 is SEHNR and CDR2 is FQNEAQ (reference sequence). The CDR3 covers 15 residues. The chain's CDR3 is CASSFLGRAADEQFF. DNA of the CDR3: TGTGCCAGCAGCTTTTTGGGGAGGGCCGCAGATGAGCAGTTCTTC.

The chain links TRBV7-2 to TRBJ2-1; TRBD2 aligns across 7 bases. With V trimmed by 1 base and J by 1 base, 4 bases remained unmatched. Germline lookup yields CDR1 SGHTA and CDR2 FQGNSA. CDR3 length equals 16 residues. As DNA, the CDR3 is TGTGCCAGCAGCTTAGAGGGCGGGAGTTCCTACAATGAGCAGTTCTTC. Its translation: CASSLEGGSSYNEQFF.

This clonotype was seen repeatedly, ten times or more. This chain uses TRBV29-1 with TRBJ2-3; 7 bases map to TRBD1. The V segment lost 3 bases and the J segment 2 bases; nucleotides outside the gene matches: 8. Germline CDR1 SQVTM, CDR2 ANQGSEA. The CDR3 has 15 residues. CDR3 nucleotide sequence: TGCAGCGTTGAGCTAACAGGGGAACCCACAGATACGCAGTATTTT. Translated, it gives CSVELTGEPTDTQYF.

This clonotype occurred a few times. V and J are TRBV12-3 or TRBV12-4 and TRBJ2-7; D is undetermined. This CDR3 comprises 11 residues. The V gene lost 8 bases and the J gene lost 4 bases, with 9 bases spanning the gap. As DNA, the CDR3 is TGTGCCAGCCTTCTTAATTACGAGCAGTACTTC. This translates into CASLLNYEQYF.

This clonotype was detected a few times. This chain links TRBV7-2 with TRBJ2-2, with 7 positions matching TRBD1. This CDR3 has 14 residues. V was pared by 4 bases and J by 4 bases, with 3 bases of the junction left unmatched. Germline CDR1 reads SGHTA; CDR2 reads FQGNSA. The CDR3 region is CASSSGGGTGELFF. The CDR3 DNA follows: TGTGCCAGCAGCTCAGGGGGTGGCACCGGGGAGCTGTTTTTT.

This clonotype was found a few times. This chain uses TRBV10-3 with TRBJ2-1; the D gene is possibly TRBD1 (6 bases). V lost 7 bases and J 5 bases, leaving 9 bases between the germline ends. The V gene's germline CDR1 is ENHRY and CDR2 SYGVKD. CDR3 size: 12 residues. The CDR3, as DNA: TGTGCCATCAAGGGGGACAACAATGAGCAGTTCTTC. This encodes CAIKGDNNEQFF.

This clonotype was counted ten times or more. V is TRBV15 and J is TRBJ2-3; 8 bases map to TRBD2. The CDR3 length is 15 residues. Germline-derived CDR1 and CDR2 are LNHNV and YYDKDF (reference sequence). The V segment lost 1 base and the J segment 1 base; nucleotides outside the gene matches: 1. CDR3 bases: TGTGCCACCAGCAGAGCGGGGGGGGGCACAGATACGCAGTATTTT. Translating gives CATSRAGGGTDTQYF.

The V call is TRBV12-3 or TRBV12-4, the J call TRBJ2-2; TRBD2 matches at 13 bases. The CDR3 runs to 18 residues. The trim removed 5 bases at V and 7 bases at J, leaving 13 bases unmatched. In nucleotides, the CDR3 is TGTGCCAGCAGTACCCGACTAGCGGGAGGCCCAGGGGTCGGGGAGCTGTTTTTT. It yields the protein CASSTRLAGGPGVGELFF.

This chain links TRBV4-1 with TRBJ2-2; the match to TRBD1 covers 8 bases. V lost 0 bases to trimming and J lost 0 bases; unmatched junction nucleotides: 6. The CDR3 spans 18 residues. CDR1 MGHRA and CDR2 YSYEKL come from the germline V gene. For the CDR3, the DNA is TGCGCCAGCAGCCAAGAAGGACAGGGCGCCGCGAACACCGGGGAGCTGTTTTTT. Translation: CASSQEGQGAANTGELFF.

This clonotype was seen a few times. The rearrangement links TRBV5-6 to TRBJ2-1, with unresolved D. Trimming stripped 0 bases from V and 9 bases from J, with 10 bases between. Per the germline V gene, CDR1 is SGHDT and CDR2 is YYEEEE. The length of the CDR3 is 13 residues. CDR3 residues: CASSLDSPSEQFF. CDR3 DNA: TGTGCCAGCAGCTTGGACTCCCCTTCTGAGCAGTTCTTC. Full variable domain (outside the CDR3, taken from reference TRBV5-6 and TRBJ2-1): DAGVTQSPTHLIKTRGQQVTLRCSPKSGHDTVSWYQQALGQGPQFIFQYYEEEERQRGNFPDRFSGHQFPNYSSELNVNALLLGDSALYLCASSLDSPSEQFFGPGTRLTVL.